This T cell receptor (beta chain) was documented in a study of CD8 T cells in Susac syndrome. CD8+ and CD4+ T cells circulating in blood were sequenced for TCR beta. An amount of RNA that ranged from about 0.45 to 1 ug was reverse transcribed with random hexamers. Across 54 Vbeta and 13 Jbeta, immunoSEQ multiplex PCR amplified TCR beta CDR3. Each CDR3 protein gets one entry after TCRdb re-called the immunoSEQ multiplex PCR reads with MiXCR. The sample lists 150,000 to 250,000 distinct CDR3 sequences, nearly 95% occurring once. The CDR3 contains 21 residues. Germline loops: CDR1 MGHRA, CDR2 YSYEKL. Unmatched junction bases numbered 22, after V lost 0 bases and J lost 4 bases.

The source is a human donor with multiple sclerosis. Source material: CD4+ T cells from PBMCs. J is TRBJ2-3 and V is TRBV4-1, with 7 bases lining up with TRBD2. This chain's CDR3 is CASSQDFFPVSGNDGPDTQYF. In DNA, the CDR3 is TGCGCCAGCAGCCAAGATTTCTTCCCGGTCAGCGGGAATGATGGGCCAGATACGCAGTATTTT.